The 5 T cell receptor beta chains reported below all come from one sample, sequenced in a study of T cell changes during pregnancy in multiple sclerosis (dated by TCRdb to 2018 to 2020). Library generation was performed with the immunoSEQ multiplex PCR assay. The clones in this table, taken by TCRdb from immuneACCESS, are in-frame only. Not every clone is retained; where verified, under half of the shortfall comes from an unresolved V gene, and the cause of the rest is unknown. Present in this sample are over 50,000 clones, about 90% of which were seen just once. Jointly, the top ten make up 0.5% to 0.6% of the sample. The specimen was CD4+ T cells from peripheral blood mononuclear cells, collected after pregnancy. The receptors stem from a female donor with multiple sclerosis, enrolled in a pregnancy study.

In nucleotides, the CDR3 is TGTGCCAGCAGCCTTATTCTAGCGGGAGGGCCACACTACAATGAGCAGTTCTTC. This sequence encodes CASSLILAGGPHYNEQFF. The chain joins TRBV13 to TRBJ2-1; TRBD2 matches at 12 bases. V trimming: 5 bases; J trimming: 3 bases; junction bases outside the gene matches: 11. The CDR3 has 18 residues. Germline V gene lookup returns CDR1 PRHDT and CDR2 FYEKMQ (reference sequence).

The chain combines TRBV19 with TRBJ1-1; D gene unclear. The germline V gene encodes CDR1 LNHDA and CDR2 SQIVND (reference sequence). The CDR3 is 14 residues long. V was cut by 3 bases and J by 3 bases, with 11 bases left in between. The CDR3 spells CASSIGGRDTEAFF. The CDR3 nucleotides read TGTGCCAGTAGTATTGGAGGGCGCGACACTGAAGCTTTCTTT.

This clone was picked up one time. V usage is TRBV19 and J usage is TRBJ2-3; 7 nucleotides match TRBD2. V was clipped by 5 bases and J by 2 bases; unmatched bases: 7. The CDR3 is 15 residues long. CDR1 is LNHDA, CDR2 SQIVND, per germline (reference sequence). The CDR3 sequence: CASSATSRFTDTQYF. DNA of the CDR3: TGTGCCAGTAGTGCGACTAGCAGGTTCACAGATACGCAGTATTTT.

This clone was observed a few times. The J gene is TRBJ2-7, the V gene TRBV19; D perhaps matches TRBD1 (6 bases). This CDR3 comprises 13 residues. CDR1 and CDR2 (germline): LNHDA, SQIVND (reference sequence). Trimming cost V 4 bases and J 6 bases, with 13 bases left between them. CDR3 in amino acids: CASSKGHRFEQYF. DNA for the CDR3: TGTGCCAGTAGTAAGGGACACCGTTTCGAGCAGTACTTC.

The gene calls are TRBV11-2 and TRBJ1-4, with D possibly being TRBD1 (5 bases). The CDR3 extends over 12 amino acids. Germline loops: CDR1 SGHAT, CDR2 FQNNGV. V shed 5 bases and J shed 12 bases, with 13 bases lying between them. CDR3 sequence reads: CASSNRWGELFF. CDR3 in DNA: TGTGCCAGCAGCAACCGGTGGGGGGAACTGTTTTTT.